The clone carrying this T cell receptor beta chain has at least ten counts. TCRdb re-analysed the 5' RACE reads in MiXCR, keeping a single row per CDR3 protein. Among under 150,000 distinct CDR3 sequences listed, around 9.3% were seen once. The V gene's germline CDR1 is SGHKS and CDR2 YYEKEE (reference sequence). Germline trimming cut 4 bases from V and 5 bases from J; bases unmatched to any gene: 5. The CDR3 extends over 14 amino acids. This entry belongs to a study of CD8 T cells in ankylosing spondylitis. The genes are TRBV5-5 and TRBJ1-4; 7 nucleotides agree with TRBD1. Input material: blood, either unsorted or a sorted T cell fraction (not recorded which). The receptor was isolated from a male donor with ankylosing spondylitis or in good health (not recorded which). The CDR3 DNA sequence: TGTGCCAGCAGCAGGGACAGACCCAATGAAAAACTGTTTTTT. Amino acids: CASSRDRPNEKLFF.